Listed below are T cell receptor beta chains from one sample, sequenced in a study of beta chain features in type 1 diabetes. Only in-frame clones appear in the TCRdb table, and some are missing; sequencing was by immunoSEQ multiplex PCR. The sample has approximately 400,000 clones, over 13% seen once. Sequenced material: naive CD4+ T cells from blood. Receptors originate from a woman aged 18 to 35 in good health. CDR3s include the opening cysteine and the closing phenylalanine or tryptophan. Each record gives: J gene, V gene, D gene, CDR3 length, clone size, CDR3 protein, CDR3 DNA. D genes are given only for firm matches. Expanded clones are given a class, and other clones once, few, many or no size at all.

TRBJ1-5	TRBV30	TRBD1	17	few	CAWRAGQGSLSNQPQHF	TGTGCCTGGAGGGCGGGACAGGGAAGCCTATCCAATCAGCCCCAGCATTTT
TRBJ2-3	TRBV5-1	-	12	-	CASSLAADTQYF	TGCGCCAGCAGCCTGGCAGCAGATACGCAGTATTTT
TRBJ1-5	TRBV30	-	15	-	CAWGGSGVSNQPQHF	TGTGCCTGGGGCGGGTCAGGAGTAAGCAATCAGCCCCAGCATTTT
TRBJ2-1	TRBV30	TRBD2	16	-	CAWSGLAELHGNEQFF	TGTGCCTGGAGTGGACTAGCGGAGCTCCACGGCAATGAGCAGTTCTTC
TRBJ2-2	TRBV5-1	-	15	few	CASSLFRGSPGELFF	TGCGCCAGCAGCTTGTTCCGGGGTTCCCCCGGGGAGCTGTTTTTT
TRBJ1-2	TRBV28	TRBD1	14	-	CASSHRGKNYGYTF	TGTGCCAGCAGTCACAGGGGGAAAAACTATGGCTACACCTTC
TRBJ2-1	TRBV7-9	TRBD2	16	-	CASSSLGAGEMNEQFF	TGTGCCAGCAGCTCCCTCGGAGCGGGAGAAATGAATGAGCAGTTCTTC
TRBJ2-7	TRBV7-8	TRBD1	14	few	CASSPRQGAYEQYF	TGTGCCAGCAGCCCCAGACAGGGGGCCTACGAGCAGTACTTC
TRBJ1-4	TRBV7-9	TRBD1	14	-	CASSLDRGDGKLFF	TGTGCCAGCAGCTTAGACAGGGGTGACGGAAAACTGTTTTTT
TRBJ2-7	TRBV25-1	TRBD1	18	-	CASSHYLGQGGGSYEQYF	TGTGCCAGCAGTCACTATCTGGGACAGGGAGGGGGGTCCTACGAGCAGTACTTC
TRBJ2-7	TRBV19	-	14	-	CASSIQLGVYEQYF	TGTGCCAGTAGTATACAGCTCGGGGTCTACGAGCAGTACTTC
TRBJ2-1	TRBV7-3	TRBD2	15	few	CASSSGTSRYNEQFF	TGTGCCAGCAGCTCCGGGACTAGCAGATACAATGAGCAGTTCTTC
TRBJ1-2	TRBV6-5	TRBD1	15	few	CASSKNRGSNYGYTF	TGTGCCAGCAGTAAGAACAGGGGCTCTAACTATGGCTACACCTTC
TRBJ2-2	TRBV29-1	-	13	-	CSVEGSRAGELFF	TGCAGCGTTGAAGGGAGTCGCGCCGGGGAGCTGTTTTTT
TRBJ2-6	TRBV5-6	-	15	-	CASTLTFGGANVLTF	TGTGCCAGCACCCTGACTTTTGGTGGGGCCAACGTCCTGACTTTC
TRBJ1-4	TRBV7-8	-	17	-	CASSSARLGAYNEKLFF	TGTGCCAGCAGCTCCGCCCGGCTGGGGGCGTATAATGAAAAACTGTTTTTT
TRBJ2-3	TRBV9	TRBD2	15	-	CASSVGLAGTDTQYF	TGTGCCAGCAGCGTAGGACTAGCGGGCACAGATACGCAGTATTTT
TRBJ2-3	TRBV4-3	TRBD2	17	few	CASSLTIGLAVTNTQYF	TGCGCCAGCAGCTTAACCATTGGACTAGCGGTGACGAATACGCAGTATTTT
TRBJ2-3	TRBV2	-	19	-	CASSIFGDPILATTDTQYF	TGTGCCAGCAGTATCTTCGGGGACCCCATACTAGCCACCACAGATACGCAGTATTTT
TRBJ2-7	TRBV30	TRBD2	15	-	CAWSADLAGSYEQYF	TGTGCCTGGAGTGCCGACTTAGCGGGATCCTACGAGCAGTACTTC
TRBJ2-1	TRBV5-1	TRBD2	17	few	CASSLAGSGVSYNEQFF	TGCGCCAGCAGCTTGGCCGGGAGCGGGGTCTCCTACAATGAGCAGTTCTTC
TRBJ2-1	TRBV14	-	13	few	CASSQVIAGEQFF	TGTGCCAGCAGCCAAGTCATAGCCGGCGAGCAGTTCTTC
TRBJ1-2	TRBV19	TRBD1	15	-	CASSTRDRGPEGYTF	TGTGCCAGTAGTACCCGGGACAGGGGGCCAGAGGGCTACACCTTC
TRBJ1-2	TRBV29-1	-	13	few	CSCAGRFNYGYTF	TGCAGCTGTGCAGGGAGGTTTAACTATGGCTACACCTTC
TRBJ1-5	TRBV28	-	13	-	CASSPYRDQPQHF	TGTGCCAGCAGTCCATACAGGGACCAGCCCCAGCATTTT
TRBJ2-3	TRBV7-9	TRBD2	16	few	CASSLGLAGRTDTQYF	TGTGCCAGCAGCTTAGGGCTAGCGGGACGCACAGATACGCAGTATTTT
TRBJ2-1	TRBV30	-	16	-	CAWSTGRIRGHNEQFF	TGTGCCTGGAGTACAGGACGGATCAGAGGACACAATGAGCAGTTCTTC
TRBJ2-7	TRBV7-6	TRBD1	15	few	CASSPRTGEWDEQYF	TGTGCCAGCAGCCCTCGGACAGGGGAATGGGACGAGCAGTACTTC
TRBJ1-5	TRBV18	-	14	-	CASSIGGYNQPQHF	TGTGCCAGCTCTATAGGGGGATACAATCAGCCCCAGCATTTT
TRBJ1-5	TRBV4-1	-	17	-	CASSQDPGRALNQPQHF	TGCGCCAGCAGCCAAGATCCTGGGAGGGCCCTCAATCAGCCCCAGCATTTT
TRBJ2-7	TRBV4-2	-	13	-	CASSQESVREKYF	TGTGCCAGCAGCCAAGAGTCGGTGAGGGAGAAGTACTTC
TRBJ2-2	TRBV5-6	-	13	-	CASSLQGNRELFF	TGTGCCAGCAGCTTACAGGGCAACCGGGAGCTGTTTTTT
TRBJ2-7	TRBV28	-	15	-	CASSLLGESSYEQYF	TGTGCCAGCAGTTTACTCGGAGAGAGCTCCTACGAGCAGTACTTC
TRBJ2-7	TRBV29-1	-	14	few	CSVVWGKRSYEQYF	TGCAGCGTTGTATGGGGCAAACGATCCTACGAGCAGTACTTC
TRBJ2-1	TRBV4-3	TRBD2	16	few	CASSQKSLAGASEQFF	TGCGCCAGCAGCCAAAAGAGCCTAGCGGGAGCCAGTGAGCAGTTCTTC
TRBJ2-1	TRBV19	TRBD2	17	few	CASSAPITSGIYNEQFF	TGTGCCAGTTCCGCACCGATTACTAGCGGGATTTACAATGAGCAGTTCTTC
TRBJ2-3	TRBV2	TRBD2	15	few	CASSELAGVADTQYF	TGTGCCAGCAGTGAATTAGCGGGAGTCGCAGATACGCAGTATTTT
TRBJ1-5	TRBV28	-	16	once	CASARSRRNSNQPQHF	TGTGCCAGCGCCCGGAGCCGACGCAATAGCAATCAGCCCCAGCATTTT